This TCR beta chain stems from a study of cytomegalovirus exposure and HLA in healthy donors. The PCR made use of 60 Vbeta and 13 Jbeta primers. Assay: immunoSEQ multiplex PCR; the TCRdb copy retains only in-frame clones and omits some. This sample has tens of thousands of clones; about 70% occur once, and the top ten carry over 5%. A few counts support this clone. Its target is unknown. Broader study findings: Three chains tied to CMV proved CMV antigen-specific in vitro.

This TCR was sampled from a woman in her 50s in good health and CMV-seropositive. The sample comprised PBMCs.

The CDR3 loop reads CASSVQQGLISVNTEAFF. CDR3 coding DNA: TGTGCCAGCAGCGTCCAACAGGGACTAATTAGCGTGAACACTGAAGCTTTCTTT. This sequence joins TRBV2 and TRBJ1-1; D perhaps matches TRBD1 (6 bases). Germline values: CDR1 SNHLY, CDR2 FYNNEI. The CDR3 runs 18 residues. The germline V and J ends were trimmed by 6 bases and 0 bases, with 23 bases remaining between them.